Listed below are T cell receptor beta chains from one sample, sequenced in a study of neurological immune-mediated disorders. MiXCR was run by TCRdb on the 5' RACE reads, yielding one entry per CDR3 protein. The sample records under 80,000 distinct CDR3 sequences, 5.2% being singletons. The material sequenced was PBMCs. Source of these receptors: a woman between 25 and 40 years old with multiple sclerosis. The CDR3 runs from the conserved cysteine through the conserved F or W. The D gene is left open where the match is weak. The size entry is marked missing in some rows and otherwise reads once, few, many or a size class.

CDR3aa: CASNAGAGELFF
CDR3nt: TGTGCCAGCAACGCGGGGGCCGGGGAGCTGTTTTTT
j_gene: TRBJ2-2
d_gene: TRBD2
len: 12
v_gene: TRBV28
abundance: many

CDR3aa: CASSRLGRALHF
CDR3nt: TGTGCCAGCAGCCGCCTGGGCCGGGCCCTCCACTTT
j_gene: TRBJ1-6
d_gene: NA
len: 12
v_gene: TRBV27
abundance: many

CDR3aa: CSATVIRGASTDTQYF
CDR3nt: TGCAGTGCCACTGTAATCAGGGGGGCCAGCACAGATACGCAGTATTTT
j_gene: TRBJ2-3
d_gene: NA
len: 16
v_gene: TRBV20-1
abundance: many

CDR3aa: CSASPTGGFTDTQYF
CDR3nt: TGCAGTGCTAGCCCCACAGGGGGCTTCACAGATACGCAGTATTTT
j_gene: TRBJ2-3
d_gene: TRBD1
len: 15
v_gene: TRBV20-1
abundance: many

CDR3aa: CASSLAENQPQHF
CDR3nt: TGTGCCAGCAGCTTAGCGGAGAATCAGCCCCAGCATTTT
j_gene: TRBJ1-5
d_gene: NA
len: 13
v_gene: TRBV7-6
abundance: many

CDR3aa: CASSLVYNEQFF
CDR3nt: TGCGCCAGCAGCTTGGTTTACAATGAGCAGTTCTTC
j_gene: TRBJ2-1
d_gene: NA
len: 12
v_gene: TRBV5-1
abundance: many

CDR3aa: CASSEGTEAFF
CDR3nt: TGTGCCAGCAGTGAAGGGACTGAAGCTTTCTTT
j_gene: TRBJ1-1
d_gene: NA
len: 11
v_gene: TRBV2
abundance: few

CDR3aa: CASNLSERLVYSNQPQHF
CDR3nt: TGCGCCAGCAACTTGTCAGAGCGGCTCGTTTATAGCAATCAGCCCCAGCATTTT
j_gene: TRBJ1-5
d_gene: NA
len: 18
v_gene: TRBV5-1
abundance: many

CDR3aa: CASGPNPYEQYF
CDR3nt: TGTGCCAGCGGACCGAACCCCTACGAGCAGTACTTC
j_gene: TRBJ2-7
d_gene: NA
len: 12
v_gene: TRBV6-5
abundance: many

CDR3aa: CASSEDRGNTEAFF
CDR3nt: TGTGCCAGCAGCGAGGACAGGGGAAACACTGAAGCTTTCTTT
j_gene: TRBJ1-1
d_gene: TRBD1
len: 14
v_gene: TRBV13
abundance: many

CDR3aa: CSARVIAGGLDNEQFF
CDR3nt: TGCAGTGCTAGGGTGATAGCGGGGGGGCTCGACAATGAGCAGTTCTTC
j_gene: TRBJ2-1
d_gene: TRBD2
len: 16
v_gene: TRBV20-1
abundance: many

CDR3aa: CASSQVFLYTDTQYF
CDR3nt: TGTGCCAGCTCTCAGGTTTTCTTGTATACAGATACGCAGTATTTT
j_gene: TRBJ2-3
d_gene: NA
len: 15
v_gene: TRBV5-5
abundance: many

CDR3aa: CSVSSTWVPYEQYF
CDR3nt: TGCAGCGTTTCTAGCACCTGGGTGCCCTACGAGCAGTACTTC
j_gene: TRBJ2-7
d_gene: NA
len: 14
v_gene: TRBV29-1
abundance: many

CDR3aa: CASSLQGPSTDTQYF
CDR3nt: TGCGCCAGCAGCTTGCAGGGACCCAGCACAGATACGCAGTATTTT
j_gene: TRBJ2-3
d_gene: NA
len: 15
v_gene: TRBV5-1
abundance: many

CDR3aa: CASSLGGGGANEQFF
CDR3nt: TGTGCCAGCAGCTTGGGAGGCGGGGGGGCCAATGAGCAGTTCTTC
j_gene: TRBJ2-1
d_gene: TRBD2
len: 15
v_gene: TRBV5-6
abundance: few

CDR3aa: CSARKTGPNTEAFF
CDR3nt: TGCAGTGCTAGGAAGACAGGGCCGAACACTGAAGCTTTCTTT
j_gene: TRBJ1-1
d_gene: TRBD1
len: 14
v_gene: TRBV20-1
abundance: many

CDR3aa: CASSVAPGQGAEAFF
CDR3nt: TGTGCCAGCAGCGTAGCTCCGGGACAGGGGGCTGAAGCTTTCTTT
j_gene: TRBJ1-1
d_gene: TRBD1
len: 15
v_gene: TRBV9
abundance: few

CDR3aa: CASSPLRGGELFF
CDR3nt: TGTGCCAGCAGCCCGCTTCGGGGCGGGGAGCTGTTTTTT
j_gene: TRBJ2-2
d_gene: NA
len: 13
v_gene: TRBV3-1
abundance: many

CDR3aa: CASRGLRDTEAFF
CDR3nt: TGTGCCAGCAGGGGCCTACGAGACACTGAAGCTTTCTTT
j_gene: TRBJ1-1
d_gene: NA
len: 13
v_gene: TRBV12-3/TRBV12-4
abundance: many

CDR3aa: CASSLVSDTEAFF
CDR3nt: TGCGCCAGCAGCTTGGTCTCAGACACTGAAGCTTTCTTT
j_gene: TRBJ1-1
d_gene: NA
len: 13
v_gene: TRBV5-1
abundance: many

CDR3aa: CASSMGPNYGYTF
CDR3nt: TGTGCCAGTAGTATGGGGCCGAACTATGGCTACACCTTC
j_gene: TRBJ1-2
d_gene: NA
len: 13
v_gene: TRBV19
abundance: many

CDR3aa: CASSPPGTGELFF
CDR3nt: TGTGCCAGCAGCCCCCCAGGGACCGGGGAGCTGTTTTTT
j_gene: TRBJ2-2
d_gene: NA
len: 13
v_gene: TRBV6-5
abundance: many

CDR3aa: CASSSTLAGGTDTQYF
CDR3nt: TGTGCCAGCAGCTCAACCCTAGCGGGGGGCACAGATACGCAGTATTTT
j_gene: TRBJ2-3
d_gene: TRBD2
len: 16
v_gene: TRBV7-3
abundance: many

CDR3aa: CASSSGLAGTDTQYF
CDR3nt: TGTGCCAGCAGCTCGGGACTAGCGGGCACAGATACGCAGTATTTT
j_gene: TRBJ2-3
d_gene: TRBD2
len: 15
v_gene: TRBV7-2
abundance: many

CDR3aa: CASSLAPGGLGETQYF
CDR3nt: TGTGCCAGCAGCTTAGCCCCGGGGGGTTTGGGAGAGACCCAGTACTTC
j_gene: TRBJ2-5
d_gene: TRBD2
len: 16
v_gene: TRBV7-8
abundance: NA

CDR3aa: CASSSYYQQFF
CDR3nt: TGTGCCAGCAGTTCCTACTACCAGCAGTTCTTC
j_gene: TRBJ2-1
d_gene: NA
len: 11
v_gene: TRBV12-3/TRBV12-4
abundance: many

CDR3aa: CASSLGAGGGLGERYF
CDR3nt: TGTGCCAGCAGCTTAGGGGCTGGGGGCGGTCTTGGAGAGCGGTACTTC
j_gene: TRBJ2-7
d_gene: NA
len: 16
v_gene: TRBV7-2
abundance: few

CDR3aa: CASSLVGGNTEAFF
CDR3nt: TGTGCCAGCAGCTTGGTAGGGGGGAACACTGAAGCTTTCTTT
j_gene: TRBJ1-1
d_gene: NA
len: 14
v_gene: TRBV5-5
abundance: many

CDR3aa: CASSLGGDYEQYF
CDR3nt: TGTGCCAGCAGCTTAGGAGGGGACTACGAGCAGTACTTC
j_gene: TRBJ2-7
d_gene: NA
len: 13
v_gene: TRBV7-6
abundance: many

CDR3aa: CASSLERRTDTQYF
CDR3nt: TGCGCCAGCAGCTTGGAACGCCGCACAGATACGCAGTATTTT
j_gene: TRBJ2-3
d_gene: NA
len: 14
v_gene: TRBV5-1
abundance: many

CDR3aa: CASSLAWGMNTEAFF
CDR3nt: TGTGCCAGCAGCTTAGCCTGGGGCATGAACACTGAAGCTTTCTTT
j_gene: TRBJ1-1
d_gene: NA
len: 15
v_gene: TRBV7-2
abundance: many

CDR3aa: CASSLSFSSRRNQPQHF
CDR3nt: TGTGCCAGCAGCCTGAGTTTTTCTTCTAGGAGGAATCAGCCCCAGCATTTT
j_gene: TRBJ1-5
d_gene: NA
len: 17
v_gene: TRBV6-5
abundance: many

CDR3aa: CASSQDLDLLTSVYNEQFF
CDR3nt: TGTGCCAGCAGCCAAGATCTGGATCTGCTGACTAGCGTCTACAATGAGCAGTTCTTC
j_gene: TRBJ2-1
d_gene: TRBD2
len: 19
v_gene: TRBV4-2
abundance: many

CDR3aa: CAITGNYLYGYTF
CDR3nt: TGTGCCATAACAGGGAACTACCTCTATGGCTACACCTTC
j_gene: TRBJ1-2
d_gene: NA
len: 13
v_gene: TRBV6-6
abundance: many

CDR3aa: CASSYSSGGFEQYF
CDR3nt: TGTGCCAGCAGTTACTCGTCCGGGGGCTTCGAGCAGTACTTC
j_gene: TRBJ2-7
d_gene: NA
len: 14
v_gene: TRBV6-5
abundance: few

CDR3aa: CATSTEYGEYNEQFF
CDR3nt: TGTGCCACCAGCACAGAGTACGGGGAGTACAATGAGCAGTTCTTC
j_gene: TRBJ2-1
d_gene: NA
len: 15
v_gene: TRBV15
abundance: many

CDR3aa: CASSSGLRQDTQYF
CDR3nt: TGTGCCAGCAGTTCGGGACTGCGACAAGATACGCAGTATTTT
j_gene: TRBJ2-3
d_gene: NA
len: 14
v_gene: TRBV12-3/TRBV12-4
abundance: few

CDR3aa: CASSLMRLGADTQYF
CDR3nt: TGTGCCAGCAGCTTAATGCGTCTAGGGGCAGATACGCAGTATTTT
j_gene: TRBJ2-3
d_gene: NA
len: 15
v_gene: TRBV11-1
abundance: few

CDR3aa: CASSLGTGGAGQPQHF
CDR3nt: TGTGCCAGCAGCTTGGGGACAGGGGGCGCAGGACAGCCCCAGCATTTT
j_gene: TRBJ1-5
d_gene: TRBD1
len: 16
v_gene: TRBV5-5
abundance: many

CDR3aa: CASSRDQNNQPQNF
CDR3nt: TGTGCCAGCTCCCGGGACCAAAACAATCAGCCCCAGAATTTT
j_gene: TRBJ1-5
d_gene: NA
len: 14
v_gene: TRBV2
abundance: NA

CDR3aa: CASSYQGYEQYF
CDR3nt: TGCGCCAGCAGCTATCAGGGTTACGAGCAGTACTTC
j_gene: TRBJ2-7
d_gene: NA
len: 12
v_gene: TRBV4-1
abundance: many

CDR3aa: CASSFPGGSYNEQFF
CDR3nt: TGTGCCAGCAGCTTTCCGGGGGGCTCCTACAATGAGCAGTTCTTC
j_gene: TRBJ2-1
d_gene: TRBD2
len: 15
v_gene: TRBV5-6
abundance: many

CDR3aa: CASTAQEGTHAVF
CDR3nt: TGTGCCAGCACCGCACAAGAGGGGACCCACGCGGTCTTC
j_gene: TRBJ2-1
d_gene: NA
len: 13
v_gene: TRBV11-2
abundance: many

CDR3aa: CASDAEGTGYEQYF
CDR3nt: TGCGCCAGTGATGCCGAAGGGACAGGGTACGAGCAGTACTTC
j_gene: TRBJ2-7
d_gene: TRBD1
len: 14
v_gene: TRBV5-1
abundance: many

CDR3aa: CASSPGGDSSYEQYF
CDR3nt: TGCGCCAGCAGCCCAGGTGGGGATAGCTCCTACGAGCAGTACTTC
j_gene: TRBJ2-7
d_gene: NA
len: 15
v_gene: TRBV5-1
abundance: many

CDR3aa: CATSREYGGDKSTDTQYF
CDR3nt: TGTGCCACCAGCAGAGAGTACGGGGGGGACAAGAGCACAGATACGCAGTATTTT
j_gene: TRBJ2-3
d_gene: TRBD2
len: 18
v_gene: TRBV15
abundance: many